This T cell receptor (beta chain) was documented in a study of T cells expressing NK-cell markers. About the study: Among the eight sequenced donors, seven tested HCMV-seropositive and one tested seronegative. Study-wide results and limits: Also leading the CD3+CD56-NKG2C+ fraction in a few donors were these clonotypes. Top CD8+ clonotypes included the dominant CD3+CD56+NKG2C+ clonotypes in roughly 6 donors.

Regarding this clonotype: Antigen specificity is unknown.

With UMIs, 5'RACE template switching was used to make TCR beta cDNA. TCRdb reprocessed the 5' RACE reads, with one entry per CDR3 protein and no DNA. This sample's table has under 200,000 distinct CDR3 sequences. Germline V gives CDR1 DFQATT, CDR2 SNEGSKA (reference sequence). The CDR3 has 16 amino acids. This TCR was sampled from a woman aged 18 to 75 in good health. Sequencing used blood T cells: a sorted CD56 or NKG2C T cell subset, CD4+ or CD8+ T cells, or bulk PBMC T cells (not recorded which). The J gene is TRBJ2-5, the V gene TRBV20-1; TCRdb designates TRBD2, a call that cannot be tested without DNA. The CDR3 spells CSAKDVGSGGLETQYF.